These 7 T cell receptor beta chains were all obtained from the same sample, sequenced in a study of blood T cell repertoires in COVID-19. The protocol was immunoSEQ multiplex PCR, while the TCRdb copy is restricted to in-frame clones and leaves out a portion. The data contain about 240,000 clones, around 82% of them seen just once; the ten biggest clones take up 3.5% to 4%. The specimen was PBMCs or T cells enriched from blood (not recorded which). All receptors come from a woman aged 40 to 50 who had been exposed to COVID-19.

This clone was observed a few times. The CDR3 DNA reads as TGTGCCAGCAGCTTAGGAGCGCAGGGTCAGCCCCAGCATTTT. Protein product: CASSLGAQGQPQHF. The V and J genes are TRBV7-9 and TRBJ1-5, with a possible D match to TRBD1 (5 bases). The CDR3 is 14 amino acids. Germline CDR1 reads SEHNR; CDR2 reads FQNEAQ (reference sequence). Trimming took off 1 base at V and 6 bases at J, with 10 bases between the two ends.

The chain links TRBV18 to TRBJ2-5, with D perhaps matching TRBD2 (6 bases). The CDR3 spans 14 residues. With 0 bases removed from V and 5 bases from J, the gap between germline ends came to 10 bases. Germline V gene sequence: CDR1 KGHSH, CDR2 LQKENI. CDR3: CASSPPTRGETQYF. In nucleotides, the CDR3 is TGTGCCAGCTCACCACCCACACGGGGGGAGACCCAGTACTTC.

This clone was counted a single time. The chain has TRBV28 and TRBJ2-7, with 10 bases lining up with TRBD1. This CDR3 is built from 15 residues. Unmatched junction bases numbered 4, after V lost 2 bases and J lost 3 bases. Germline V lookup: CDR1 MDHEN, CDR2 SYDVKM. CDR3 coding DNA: TGTGCCAGCAGTTTAATCCGGACAGGGGGCTACGAGCAGTACTTC. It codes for CASSLIRTGGYEQYF.

This CDR3 is CASSPTGVANTGELFF. CDR3 DNA sequence: TGCGCCAGCAGCCCGACAGGGGTCGCGAACACCGGGGAGCTGTTTTTT. The V and J genes are TRBV5-1 and TRBJ2-2; 8 bases fit TRBD1. Trimming removed 4 bases from V and 0 bases from J; junction bases left unmatched: 5. Per germline, CDR1 SGHRS and CDR2 YFSETQ. The CDR3 extends over 16 amino acids.

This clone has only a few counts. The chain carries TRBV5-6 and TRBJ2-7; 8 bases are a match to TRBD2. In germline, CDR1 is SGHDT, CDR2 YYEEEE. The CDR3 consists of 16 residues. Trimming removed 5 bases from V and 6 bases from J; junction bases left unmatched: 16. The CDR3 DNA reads TGTGCCAGCAGTTTTGATACGGGGACTAGTCTCGGCGAGCAGTACTTC. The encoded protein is CASSFDTGTSLGEQYF.

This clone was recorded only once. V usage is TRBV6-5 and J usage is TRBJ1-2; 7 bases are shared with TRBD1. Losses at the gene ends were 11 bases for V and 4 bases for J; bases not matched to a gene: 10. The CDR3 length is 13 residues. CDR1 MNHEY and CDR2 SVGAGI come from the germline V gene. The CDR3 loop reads CACRPGQPYGYTF. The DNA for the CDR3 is TGTGCCTGCCGTCCGGGACAGCCCTATGGCTACACCTTC.

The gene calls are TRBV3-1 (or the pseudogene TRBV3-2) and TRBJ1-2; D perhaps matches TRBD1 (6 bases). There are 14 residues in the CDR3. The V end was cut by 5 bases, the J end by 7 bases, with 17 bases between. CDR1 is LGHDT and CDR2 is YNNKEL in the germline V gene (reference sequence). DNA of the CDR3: TGTGCCAGCAGCTCCTACAGGGAGATAGGTGGCTACACCTTC. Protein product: CASSSYREIGGYTF.